This T cell receptor (beta chain) stems from a study of blood T cell repertoires in COVID-19. Background on the study: Italy, Spain and the United States were the sources of the convalescent and acute COVID-19 samples. PBMCs, B-cell-depleted T cells, or T cells provided the cDNA or gDNA that made up the material.

Seattle's cohort entered during active infection and was followed longitudinally. In the source study's methods: Estimated nucleated cell counts came from reference gene primer amplification. Profiling relied on immunoSEQ multiplex PCR, and the TCRdb table lists in-frame clones only, not all of them. V, J and clone size are those of that table, while D and trimming were read from the DNA. Of approximately 140,000 clones detected, 75% to 90% appear once; the ten largest clones hold roughly an eighth. The germline CDR1 and CDR2 sequences are WSHSY and SAAADI. The CDR3 totals 15 residues. Deletions cut 3 bases from V and 0 bases from J, with 12 bases between.

This TCR was recovered from a man aged 18-30 years with COVID-19, enrolled during active disease. Sequenced sample: peripheral blood. The chain uses TRBV10-2 and TRBJ2-7; TRBD2 might be the D (5 bases). This CDR3 is CASSDISGSSYEQYF. The DNA of the CDR3 is TGCGCCAGCAGTGATATAAGCGGAAGCTCCTACGAGCAGTACTTC.